This TCR beta chain was retrieved from a study of T cells expressing NK-cell markers. Study-wide context: Obtained from sorted CD3+CD56+NKG2C+, CD3+CD56+NKG2C- and CD3+CD56-NKG2C+ T cells were the TCR beta repertoires. HCMV seropositivity characterized most of the eight sequenced donors, and seronegativity one.

Germline V lookup: CDR1 SGHAT, CDR2 FQNNGV. The CDR3 consists of 17 residues. Scientists made TCR beta cDNA using 5'RACE template switching with UMIs. TCRdb reprocessed the 5' RACE reads; each CDR3 protein has one entry and no DNA is given. The sample has about 260,000 distinct CDR3 sequences. The chain has TRBV11-2 and TRBJ2-6. Sequencing used blood T cells: a sorted CD56 or NKG2C T cell subset, CD4+ or CD8+ T cells, or bulk PBMC T cells (not recorded which). The sequence came from a woman aged 18-70 years in good health. CDR3 sequence reads: CASSLEGRGSGANVLTF. The full variable domain, rest sourced from reference TRBV11-2 and TRBJ2-6, is EAGVAQSPRYKIIEKRQSVAFWCNPISGHATLYWYQQILGQGPKLLIQFQNNGVVDDSQLPKDRFSAERLKGVDSTLKIQPAKLEDSAVYLCASSLEGRGSGANVLTFGAGSRLTVL.